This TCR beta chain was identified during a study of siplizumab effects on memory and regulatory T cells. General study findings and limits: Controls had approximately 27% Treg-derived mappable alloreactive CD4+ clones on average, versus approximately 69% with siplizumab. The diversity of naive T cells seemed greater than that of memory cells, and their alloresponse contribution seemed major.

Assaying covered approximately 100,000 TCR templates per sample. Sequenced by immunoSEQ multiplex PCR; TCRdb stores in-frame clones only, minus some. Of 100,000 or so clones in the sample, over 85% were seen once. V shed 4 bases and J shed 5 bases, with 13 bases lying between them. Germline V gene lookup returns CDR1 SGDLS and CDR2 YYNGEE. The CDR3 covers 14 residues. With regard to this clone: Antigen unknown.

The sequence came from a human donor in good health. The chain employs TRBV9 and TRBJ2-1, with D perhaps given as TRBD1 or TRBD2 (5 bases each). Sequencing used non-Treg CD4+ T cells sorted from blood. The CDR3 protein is CASSPPGTDNEQFF. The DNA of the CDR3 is TGTGCCAGCAGCCCTCCGGGGACCGACAATGAGCAGTTCTTC. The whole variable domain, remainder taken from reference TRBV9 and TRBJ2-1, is DSGVTQTPKHLITATGQRVTLRCSPRSGDLSVYWYQQSLDQGLQFLIQYYNGEERAKGNILERFSAQQFPDLHSELNLSSLELGDSALYFCASSPPGTDNEQFFGPGTRLTVL.